These T cell receptor beta chains were read from a single sample in a study of T cells in Graves' hyperthyroidism and ophthalmopathy. TCRdb reanalysed the multiplex PCR reads using MiXCR and keeps one entry per CDR3 protein. Of 660,000 or so distinct CDR3 sequences in the sample, less than 25% were seen once. Source material: blood. The receptors were gathered from a man aged 30-40 years with Graves' ophthalmopathy. Each CDR3 is given with its conserved first and last residue.

j_call: TRBJ2-1
v_call: TRBV11-2
cdr3_aa: CASSLHPSGLGGNEQFF

j_call: TRBJ1-1
v_call: TRBV28
cdr3_aa: CASSLSWDSEAFF

j_call: TRBJ2-7
v_call: TRBV28
cdr3_aa: CASSPGTSLAGTHEQYF

j_call: TRBJ1-2
v_call: TRBV12-3/TRBV12-4
cdr3_aa: CASSLGRVDYGYTF

j_call: TRBJ1-3
v_call: TRBV3-1
cdr3_aa: CASSPTVRSGNTIYF

j_call: TRBJ2-7
v_call: TRBV30
cdr3_aa: CAWNPGQGHSYEQYF

j_call: TRBJ2-2
v_call: TRBV19
cdr3_aa: CASSMIPGRRPRELFF

j_call: TRBJ1-2
v_call: TRBV6-5
cdr3_aa: CASSYSGSAPEGYTF

j_call: TRBJ2-7
v_call: TRBV2
cdr3_aa: CASSGEGRLSYEQYF

j_call: TRBJ2-3
v_call: TRBV5-1
cdr3_aa: CASSNTGAGGTDTQYF

j_call: TRBJ2-3
v_call: TRBV9
cdr3_aa: CASSAPARTSTDTQYF

j_call: TRBJ2-1
v_call: TRBV6-2/TRBV6-3
cdr3_aa: CASSPGLAGDDEQFF

j_call: TRBJ2-2
v_call: TRBV9
cdr3_aa: CASSARDRGFRELFF

j_call: TRBJ2-2
v_call: TRBV7-6
cdr3_aa: CASRGGDRGTGELFF

j_call: TRBJ2-3
v_call: TRBV11-2
cdr3_aa: CASSPPTLGILRTDTQYF

j_call: TRBJ2-3
v_call: TRBV28
cdr3_aa: CASSFPLLAGGVSTDTQYF

j_call: TRBJ2-7
v_call: TRBV2
cdr3_aa: CASSEGGTSGSYEQYF

j_call: TRBJ2-7
v_call: TRBV7-2
cdr3_aa: CASSWPRAGGSSYEQYF

j_call: TRBJ2-5
v_call: TRBV10-1
cdr3_aa: CASSEKGTGQETQYF

j_call: TRBJ1-4
v_call: TRBV28
cdr3_aa: CASSVLGQGAAHNEKLFF

j_call: TRBJ2-1
v_call: TRBV29-1
cdr3_aa: CSDTGEVGNEQFF

j_call: TRBJ2-5
v_call: TRBV30
cdr3_aa: CACSRGTSGRGETQYF

j_call: TRBJ2-2
v_call: TRBV6-1
cdr3_aa: CASSVRTGAHTGELFF

j_call: TRBJ2-7
v_call: TRBV6-1
cdr3_aa: CASRGQGRYEQYF

j_call: TRBJ2-5
v_call: TRBV19
cdr3_aa: CASSERLTQETQYF

j_call: TRBJ1-5
v_call: TRBV15
cdr3_aa: CATSSRQGALTVGQPQHF

j_call: TRBJ1-2
v_call: TRBV28
cdr3_aa: CASSHYRDSGSYGYTF

j_call: TRBJ2-1
v_call: TRBV12-3/TRBV12-4
cdr3_aa: CASSWDLRTSGYNEQFF

j_call: TRBJ2-5
v_call: TRBV3-1
cdr3_aa: CASSQVVETQYF

j_call: TRBJ1-1
v_call: TRBV12-3/TRBV12-4
cdr3_aa: CASRQATEEAFF

j_call: TRBJ1-3
v_call: TRBV9
cdr3_aa: CASSPETGGGNTIYF

j_call: TRBJ2-7
v_call: TRBV18
cdr3_aa: CASSPPNRGYEQYF

j_call: TRBJ2-5
v_call: TRBV27
cdr3_aa: CASRSLDETQYF

j_call: TRBJ2-1
v_call: TRBV5-5
cdr3_aa: CTSSQGLEQFF

j_call: TRBJ1-1
v_call: TRBV5-1
cdr3_aa: CASRGSMNTEAFF

j_call: TRBJ2-7
v_call: TRBV28
cdr3_aa: CASSDFRDPRYEQYF

j_call: TRBJ2-6
v_call: TRBV11-3
cdr3_aa: CASSPDSSGANVLTF

j_call: TRBJ2-7
v_call: TRBV11-1
cdr3_aa: CASRLAGEIGEQYF

j_call: TRBJ2-3
v_call: TRBV28
cdr3_aa: CASSLGLAGPSTDTQYF

j_call: TRBJ2-5
v_call: TRBV20-1
cdr3_aa: CSPSKRSGRRETQYF

j_call: TRBJ2-3
v_call: TRBV20-1
cdr3_aa: CSAGQGDTQYF

j_call: TRBJ2-7
v_call: TRBV4-1
cdr3_aa: CASSQDRGQVNEQYF

j_call: TRBJ2-2
v_call: TRBV10-3
cdr3_aa: CAISEDQPTGELFF

j_call: TRBJ2-7
v_call: TRBV19
cdr3_aa: CASSITRDRTYEQYF

j_call: TRBJ1-1
v_call: TRBV14
cdr3_aa: CASSISRVRTEAFF

j_call: TRBJ2-1
v_call: TRBV28
cdr3_aa: CASSLLPFDEQFF

j_call: TRBJ1-2
v_call: TRBV3-1
cdr3_aa: CASSQTAYGGYTF

j_call: TRBJ2-5
v_call: TRBV11-2
cdr3_aa: CASSSRLAGDQETQYF

j_call: TRBJ2-7
v_call: TRBV20-1
cdr3_aa: CSARPSGTDLYEQYF

j_call: TRBJ1-3
v_call: TRBV3-1
cdr3_aa: CASSHRQAPGNTIYF

j_call: TRBJ2-1
v_call: TRBV18
cdr3_aa: CASSPLQRLGILFF

j_call: TRBJ2-3
v_call: TRBV7-6
cdr3_aa: CASSLDGMDYLAHHTQYF